The 16 T cell receptor beta chains presented below share a single source sample, sequenced in a study of long-term antiretroviral therapy in people with HIV. They ran version v3.0 of the immunoSEQ assay at survey level. Here immunoSEQ multiplex PCR was the method, and the copy in TCRdb shows in-frame clones only, minus some. The data hold more than 15,000 clones, with 78% observed a single time. The specimen was unsorted PBMCs, collected at the start of antiretroviral therapy, before treatment. These receptors were obtained from a woman in her thirties or forties with HIV.

This clone came up a few times. The rearrangement links TRBV19 to TRBJ1-2, with D perhaps TRBD1 (5 bases). The ends were cut back, 7 bases at V and 3 bases at J, with 9 bases in the middle. CDR1 is LNHDA, CDR2 SQIVND, per germline (reference sequence). The CDR3 loop spans 12 amino acids. CDR3 sequence: CASTGTDYGYTF. In nucleotides, the CDR3 is TGTGCCAGTACAGGGACTGACTATGGCTACACCTTC.

The genes are TRBV9 and TRBJ2-7, with TRBD1 matching over 8 bases. In germline, CDR1 is SGDLS, CDR2 YYNGEE. The CDR3 sequence is 13 residues long. The V and J ends lost 1 base and 3 bases, in that order; junction bases with no gene match: 0. The CDR3 is CASSVTGGYEQYF. CDR3 DNA sequence: TGTGCCAGCAGCGTAACAGGGGGCTACGAGCAGTACTTC.

V is TRBV5-1 and J is TRBJ2-3; D remains unclear. V lost 4 bases and J 4 bases, leaving 13 bases between the germline ends. CDR1 and CDR2 from the germline V gene are SGHRS and YFSETQ. The CDR3 runs to 14 residues. For the CDR3, the DNA is TGCGCCAGCAGCCCTTTTGGGGATTCAGATACGCAGTATTTT. It specifies CASSPFGDSDTQYF. Full variable domain (remainder filled in from reference TRBV5-1 and TRBJ2-3): KAGVTQTPRYLIKTRGQQVTLSCSPISGHRSVSWYQQTPGQGLQFLFEYFSETQRNKGNFPGRFSGRQFSNSRSEMNVSTLELGDSALYLCASSPFGDSDTQYFGPGTRLTVL.

The V gene is TRBV7-9, the J gene TRBJ1-6; 7 nucleotides align to TRBD1. Per the germline V gene, CDR1 is SEHNR and CDR2 is FQNEAQ (reference sequence). J gave up 6 bases and V 0 bases, and 2 bases lay outside the gene matches. The length of the CDR3 is 15 residues. The CDR3 DNA is TGTGCCAGCAGCTTAGCAAGGGGGCTTAATTCACCCCTCCACTTT. It is translated as CASSLARGLNSPLHF. The full variable domain, rest sourced from reference TRBV7-9 and TRBJ1-6, is DTGVSQNPRHKITKRGQNVTFRCDPISEHNRLYWYRQTLGQGPEFLTYFQNEAQLEKSRLLSDRFSAERPKGSFSTLEIQRTEQGDSAMYLCASSLARGLNSPLHFGNGTRLTVT.

This chain joins TRBV9 and TRBJ2-3; D may be TRBD1 (7 bases). Germline V gene data show CDR1 as SGDLS and CDR2 as YYNGEE. V was trimmed by 2 bases and J by 0 bases, leaving 22 bases between them. This CDR3 is 19 amino acids long. This CDR3 is CASSVTGQKVRGSTDTQYF. The CDR3 bases are TGTGCCAGCAGCGTGACAGGGCAGAAGGTTCGGGGGAGCACAGATACGCAGTATTTT.

CDR3 amino acids: CASSPMTGRQETQYF. The CDR3 nucleotides are TGTGCCAGCAGCCCGATGACAGGGAGGCAAGAGACCCAGTACTTC. J is TRBJ2-5 and V is TRBV11-2; D is perhaps TRBD1 (7 bases). Germline values: CDR1 SGHAT, CDR2 FQNNGV. The CDR3 length is 15 residues. Trimming cost V 5 bases and J 2 bases, with 15 bases left between them.

This clone counts as medium-sized (0.01 to 0.1%). The rearrangement uses TRBV25-1 and TRBJ1-1; maybe TRBD1 (5 bases). The germline CDR1 and CDR2 sequences are MGHDK and SYGVNS. CDR3 length: 12 residues. The germline V and J ends were trimmed by 3 bases and 7 bases, with 9 bases remaining between them. CDR3: CASSEFTGEAFF. The CDR3 DNA follows: TGTGCCAGCAGTGAGTTCACAGGTGAAGCTTTCTTT.

The CDR3 loop is CASSPGQQYTGELFF. The CDR3 DNA reads TGTGCCAGTAGTCCAGGACAGCAGTACACCGGGGAGCTGTTTTTT. The rearrangement joins TRBV19 to TRBJ2-2, with a tentative D call TRBD1 (6 bases). CDR1 and CDR2 from the germline V gene are LNHDA and SQIVND (reference sequence). The V end lost 5 bases, the J end lost 3 bases, and 13 bases lay between the germline ends. The CDR3 contains 15 residues. The complete variable domain, with remaining parts taken from reference TRBV19 and TRBJ2-2, reads DGGITQSPKYLFRKEGQNVTLSCEQNLNHDAMYWYRQDPGQGLRLIYYSQIVNDFQKGDIAEGYSVSREKKESFPLTVTSAQKNPTAFYLCASSPGQQYTGELFFGEGSRLTVL.

DNA of the CDR3: TGTGCCAGCAGTGAAAGGGGGAGGGCTGAAGCTTTCTTT. Translating it yields CASSERGRAEAFF. This chain uses TRBV6-1 with TRBJ1-1; a possible D gene is TRBD1 (6 bases). V was pared by 2 bases and J by 6 bases, with 10 bases between. The CDR3 length is 13 residues. The germline gives CDR1 MNHNS, CDR2 SASEGT.

This chain uses TRBV2 with TRBJ1-5, with 8 nucleotides matching TRBD1. The germline CDR1 and CDR2 sequences are SNHLY and FYNNEI. This CDR3 has 17 amino acids. V lost 5 bases to trimming and J lost 3 bases; unmatched junction nucleotides: 12. For the CDR3, the DNA is TGTGCCAGCAGTCCATCGTATGGACAGGGAATCAATCAGCCCCAGCATTTT. Its translation: CASSPSYGQGINQPQHF.

The V gene is TRBV2, the J gene TRBJ1-1, with a possible D match to TRBD1 (5 bases). The CDR3 spans 14 residues. CDR1 and CDR2 (germline): SNHLY, FYNNEI. Trimming took 5 bases from V and 1 from J, leaving 11 bases between them. The CDR3 DNA reads TGTGCCAGCAGTCCAGACAGAAGGAACACTGAAGCTTTCTTT. Protein sequence: CASSPDRRNTEAFF.

The V and J genes are TRBV11-2 and TRBJ2-3; tentatively, D is TRBD2 (6 bases). The germline V gene encodes CDR1 SGHAT and CDR2 FQNNGV. The ends were cut back, 5 bases at V and 2 bases at J, with 11 bases in the middle. The CDR3 consists of 14 residues. CDR3 nucleotide sequence: TGTGCCAGCAGCCGGGACTTCGACACAGATACGCAGTATTTT. Translated: CASSRDFDTDTQYF.

In the case of this clone: The junction shows a germline mismatch at one end, possibly a read error. V is TRBV11-1 and J is TRBJ1-1, with D possibly TRBD1 on 5 matching bases. Germline V CDR1 and CDR2: SGHAT, FQDESV (reference sequence). The CDR3 loop spans 13 amino acids. The CDR3 sequence is CASSSHRGGEGFF. The CDR3 bases are TGTGCCAGCAGCTCTCATCGGGGCGGAGAAGGTTTCTTT.

The chain joins TRBV13 to TRBJ1-6; 12 nucleotides agree with TRBD1. V dropped 4 bases and J dropped 9; count of bases not matched to a gene: 4. The CDR3 is 15 residues long. CDR1 and CDR2 (germline): PRHDT, FYEKMQ (reference sequence). The chain's CDR3 is CASSSGTGGRSPLHF. CDR3 DNA sequence: TGTGCCAGCAGCTCCGGGACAGGGGGCCGTTCACCCCTCCACTTT.

The V and J genes are TRBV7-2 and TRBJ1-1; D is possibly TRBD1 (6 bases). Trimming took 0 bases from V and 5 from J, leaving 13 bases between them. This CDR3 is 15 amino acids long. Germline values: CDR1 SGHTA, CDR2 FQGNSA. CDR3 bases: TGTGCCAGCAGCTTAGCTACAGGGTTGGGGACTGAAGCTTTCTTT. It codes for CASSLATGLGTEAFF.

The chain links TRBV19 to TRBJ1-4, with a possible D match to TRBD1 (6 bases). Per germline, CDR1 LNHDA and CDR2 SQIVND (reference sequence). With 5 bases removed from V and 0 bases from J, the gap between germline ends came to 16 bases. CDR3 length equals 17 residues. CDR3 nucleotide sequence: TGTGCCAGTAGTGGGGACAAAACCTCCGCAACTAATGAAAAACTGTTTTTT. Amino acids: CASSGDKTSATNEKLFF.